Following are 27 T cell receptor beta chains from one sample sequenced in a study of T cells after yellow fever vaccination. One entry per CDR3 protein results from TCRdb running MiXCR on the 5' RACE reads. Found here are about 210,000 distinct CDR3 sequences, about 3% of them singletons; the top ten hold approximately 3.5%. Material: CD4+ T cells sorted from PBMCs, obtained 10 days after the yellow fever booster vaccination. The source is a man aged 18 to 35 who received the YFV17D yellow fever vaccine.

The table lists this clonotype with a few counts. The chain employs TRBV7-2 and TRBJ2-5, with TRBD2 matching 7 bases. CDR1 SGHTA and CDR2 FQGNSA come from the germline V gene. After removal of 0 bases from V and 5 bases from J, the junction contained 9 bases not matched to a gene. The CDR3 loop spans 16 amino acids. This CDR3 is CASSLAGRYSGETQYF. DNA for the CDR3: TGTGCCAGCAGCTTAGCCGGGAGGTACTCGGGGGAGACCCAGTACTTC. The whole variable domain, filled in from reference TRBV7-2 and TRBJ2-5, reads GAGVSQSPSNKVTEKGKDVELRCDPISGHTALYWYRQSLGQGLEFLIYFQGNSAPDKSGLPSDRFSAERTGGSVSTLTIQRTQQEDSAVYLCASSLAGRYSGETQYFGPGTRLLVL.

This clonotype was counted many times. This chain uses TRBV7-2 with TRBJ2-3; TRBD2 aligns across 9 bases. V lost 5 bases to trimming and J lost 6 bases; unmatched junction nucleotides: 12. CDR1 and CDR2 from the germline V gene are SGHTA and FQGNSA. This CDR3 has 16 residues. CDR3 bases: TGTGCCAGCAGCCGAGAAAAGGGACTAGCTATCGATACGCAGTATTTT. This codes for CASSREKGLAIDTQYF.

This clonotype has only a few counts. This chain links TRBV20-1 with TRBJ1-2; 11 bases are shared with TRBD1. The length of the CDR3 is 13 residues. Germline V gives CDR1 DFQATT, CDR2 SNEGSKA (reference sequence). With V trimmed by 6 bases and J by 6 bases, 6 bases remained unmatched. DNA for the CDR3: TGCAGTGCGTGGGACAGGGGGAGAGATGGCTACACCTTC. As protein: CSAWDRGRDGYTF.

This clonotype showed up many times. The genes are TRBV7-8 and TRBJ2-3, with D uncertain. Between the trimmed V and J ends, which lost 5 bases and 8 bases, there was a span of 14 bases. The CDR3 loop spans 13 amino acids. Germline V CDR1 and CDR2: SGHVS, FQNEAQ. The CDR3 DNA sequence: TGTGCCAGCAGCCTAATCGATAAGGGTACGCAGTATTTT. Translated, it gives CASSLIDKGTQYF.

This clonotype was counted between two and nine times. The chain is built from TRBV29-1 and TRBJ2-2, with D perhaps TRBD1 or TRBD2 (5 bases each). V was pared by 6 bases and J by 4 bases, with 12 bases between. Germline V gene lookup returns CDR1 SQVTM and CDR2 ANQGSEA. The CDR3 totals 13 residues. The CDR3 loop is CSVRDPFTGELFF. The CDR3, as DNA: TGCAGCGTCCGGGACCCTTTCACCGGGGAGCTGTTTTTT.

This clonotype was recorded at least ten times. The V and J genes are TRBV6-5 and TRBJ2-5; no definite D call. This CDR3 is 15 amino acids long. Trimming left V 4 bases short and J 0 bases short, with 12 bases between. Germline CDR1 and CDR2: MNHEY and SVGAGI. The CDR3 loop is CASSLAATYQETQYF. In DNA form, the CDR3 reads TGTGCCAGCAGTTTGGCTGCGACGTACCAAGAGACCCAGTACTTC.

Concerning this clonotype itself: The missing conserved phenylalanine or tryptophan at the end of this CDR3 makes a read error likely. The V and J genes are TRBV5-1 and TRBJ2-1; D unresolved. This CDR3 spans 14 amino acids. V lost 0 bases and J lost 1, with 5 bases in between. Germline CDR1 reads SGHRS; CDR2 reads YFSETQ. Written as DNA, the CDR3 is TGCGCCAGCAGCTTGGGGGAATCCTACAATGAGCAGTTCCTC. The encoded protein is CASSLGESYNEQFL.

This clonotype appeared many times. The chain combines TRBV15 with TRBJ2-7; TRBD1 matches 10 bases. Per the germline V gene, CDR1 is LNHNV and CDR2 is YYDKDF (reference sequence). Trimming took 0 bases from V and 5 from J; bases not matched to a gene: 7. The CDR3 loop spans 16 amino acids. DNA for the CDR3: TGTGCCACCAGCAGAGATCCCGGGACAGGGGCCAACGAGCAGTACGTC. Residues: CATSRDPGTGANEQYV.

This clonotype was seen ten or more times. The chain links TRBV7-2 to TRBJ2-3, with 7 positions matching TRBD1. The CDR3 is 14 residues long. The ends lost 1 base at V and 4 bases at J; junction bases unmatched: 2. CDR1 SGHTA and CDR2 FQGNSA come from the germline V gene. The CDR3, as DNA: TGTGCCAGCAGCTTAGAACAGGGGTCAGATACGCAGTATTTT. Its translation is CASSLEQGSDTQYF.

This clonotype was seen ten or more times. This chain links TRBV4-1 with TRBJ1-1, with TRBD1 identical over 8 bases. The CDR3 is 16 residues long. Germline V lookup: CDR1 MGHRA, CDR2 YSYEKL. V was pared by 4 bases and J by 5 bases, with 12 bases of the junction left unmatched. This chain's CDR3 is CASSPYEDRVGTEAFF. The CDR3 bases are TGCGCCAGCAGCCCTTATGAGGACAGGGTGGGAACTGAAGCTTTCTTT.

The sample holds a few counts of this clonotype. The chain recombines TRBV6-5 with TRBJ1-1; D not resolved. The V end lost 2 bases, the J end lost 1 base, and 8 bases lay between the germline ends. CDR1 is MNHEY and CDR2 is SVGAGI in the germline V gene. The CDR3 is 14 amino acids. The CDR3 reads CASSYGAANTEAFF. CDR3 DNA: TGTGCCAGCAGTTACGGAGCAGCGAACACTGAAGCTTTCTTT.

The table lists this clonotype with many counts. The chain has TRBV6-5 and TRBJ2-3; D tentatively fits TRBD1 or TRBD2 (6 bases each). Between the trimmed V and J ends, which lost 5 bases and 3 bases, there was a span of 18 bases. The germline V gene has CDR1 MNHEY and CDR2 SVGAGI. The CDR3 spans 16 residues. DNA for the CDR3: TGTGCCAGCAGTCCCCGAGGGGGGCTGTCAACAGATACGCAGTATTTT. Translating it yields CASSPRGGLSTDTQYF.

This clonotype showed up just a few times. The chain recombines TRBV29-1 with TRBJ2-1, with 9 nucleotides matching TRBD2. V shed 6 bases and J 10 bases; nucleotides not matched to a gene: 13. Germline-derived CDR1 and CDR2 are SQVTM and ANQGSEA. The CDR3 loop spans 14 amino acids. The DNA of the CDR3 is TGCAGCGTAAAGGGACGGCTAGCGGGGTGGGAGCAGTTCTTC. Translating gives CSVKGRLAGWEQFF.

The sample holds many counts of this clonotype. The chain employs TRBV4-2 and TRBJ2-1; 8 bases are a match to TRBD2. Looked up from germline, CDR1 is LGHNA and CDR2 is YNFKEQ. The CDR3 contains 14 residues. V was clipped by 3 bases and J by 8 bases; unmatched bases: 6. Here the CDR3 reads CASSQGLDSYEQFF. In DNA form, the CDR3 reads TGTGCCAGCAGCCAGGGACTAGATAGCTATGAGCAGTTCTTC.

This clonotype was seen repeatedly, ten times or more. The chain uses TRBV5-1 and TRBJ2-7, with D maybe TRBD2 (5 bases). The germline V gene has CDR1 SGHRS and CDR2 YFSETQ. This CDR3 has 15 residues. The ends were cut back, 4 bases at V and 0 bases at J, with 14 bases in the middle. This CDR3 is CASSNGKRSSYEQYF. The CDR3 nucleotides are TGCGCCAGCAGCAACGGGAAGCGCAGCTCCTACGAGCAGTACTTC.

This clonotype turned up a few times. This CDR3 reads CASSFNRGGWNEQFF. In DNA form, the CDR3 reads TGTGCCAGCAGCTTCAACAGGGGAGGATGGAATGAGCAGTTCTTC. The chain employs TRBV7-2 and TRBJ2-1; D perhaps matches TRBD1 (7 bases). In germline, CDR1 is SGHTA, CDR2 FQGNSA. The CDR3 covers 15 residues. Trimming stripped 3 bases from V and 7 bases from J, with 16 bases between.

This clonotype was counted many times. The chain has TRBV7-9 and TRBJ1-2; TRBD1 matches 7 bases. The CDR3 covers 16 residues. Germline lookup yields CDR1 SEHNR and CDR2 FQNEAQ (reference sequence). Unmatched junction bases numbered 9, after V lost 5 bases and J lost 0 bases. The CDR3 DNA is TGTGCCAGCAGCCAGACTGGGACAGAAGCTAACTATGGCTACACCTTC. Amino acids: CASSQTGTEANYGYTF.

Many counts were recorded for this clonotype. The V and J genes are TRBV4-2 and TRBJ1-2; D call uncertain. The CDR3 covers 13 residues. V shed 3 bases and J shed 5 bases, with 10 bases lying between them. CDR1 and CDR2 (germline): LGHNA, YNFKEQ. In DNA form, the CDR3 reads TGTGCCAGCAGCCAGGCCAGCTCTTATGGCTACACCTTC. It codes for CASSQASSYGYTF.

This chain links TRBV4-3 with TRBJ1-5; no definite D call. Trimming removed 0 bases at V and 7 bases at J, with 7 bases between. This CDR3 contains 13 residues. The germline CDR1 and CDR2 sequences are LGHNA and YSLEER. In DNA form, the CDR3 reads TGCGCCAGCAGCCAAGAACCCTTCCAGCCCCAGCATTTT. It is translated as CASSQEPFQPQHF.

The CDR3 loop reads CASSWARTEAFF. For the CDR3, the DNA is TGTGCCAGCAGCTGGGCTCGCACTGAAGCTTTCTTT. The chain has TRBV7-9 and TRBJ1-1; D gene ambiguous. Trimming cost V 4 bases and J 4 bases, with 7 bases left between them. Looked up from germline, CDR1 is SEHNR and CDR2 is FQNEAQ (reference sequence). This CDR3 contains 12 residues. Supplemented by reference TRBV7-9 and TRBJ1-1, the full variable domain reads DTGVSQNPRHKITKRGQNVTFRCDPISEHNRLYWYRQTLGQGPEFLTYFQNEAQLEKSRLLSDRFSAERPKGSFSTLEIQRTEQGDSAMYLCASSWARTEAFFGQGTRLTVV.

V is TRBV12-3 or TRBV12-4 and J is TRBJ2-5; D is unclear. The V gene lost 6 bases and the J gene lost 3 bases, with 14 bases spanning the gap. CDR3 length equals 14 residues. This CDR3 reads CASSRRPNEETQYF. CDR3 DNA sequence: TGTGCCAGCAGCCGAAGACCTAATGAAGAGACCCAGTACTTC.

Many counts were recorded for this clonotype. The rearrangement joins TRBV20-1 to TRBJ2-7, with 11 bases aligning to TRBD2. The CDR3 has 15 amino acids. The germline V gene encodes CDR1 DFQATT and CDR2 SNEGSKA (reference sequence). J was trimmed by 6 bases and V by 3 bases; bases with no gene match: 10. The CDR3 coding sequence is TGCAGTGCTAGTCCTGTAGCGGGGGGGCCGGCCGAGCAGTACTTC. Its protein is CSASPVAGGPAEQYF.

This clonotype was counted at least ten times. The rearrangement joins TRBV7-2 to TRBJ2-1; D remains ambiguous. CDR3 size: 14 residues. With 2 bases removed from V and 2 bases from J, the gap between germline ends came to 7 bases. Germline V gene data show CDR1 as SGHTA and CDR2 as FQGNSA. The CDR3 sequence: CASSLLSPYNEQFF. In nucleotides, the CDR3 is TGTGCCAGCAGCTTACTAAGTCCCTACAATGAGCAGTTCTTC. Drawing the rest from reference TRBV7-2 and TRBJ2-1, the complete variable domain is GAGVSQSPSNKVTEKGKDVELRCDPISGHTALYWYRQSLGQGLEFLIYFQGNSAPDKSGLPSDRFSAERTGGSVSTLTIQRTQQEDSAVYLCASSLLSPYNEQFFGPGTRLTVL.

The chain links TRBV5-1 to TRBJ1-1; no firm D call. Germline V CDR1 and CDR2: SGHRS, YFSETQ. V was pared by 5 bases and J by 4 bases, with 12 bases between. CDR3 size: 13 residues. The CDR3, as DNA: TGCGCCAGCAGTGTGGGTTGGGGCACTGAAGCTTTCTTT. It specifies CASSVGWGTEAFF.

This clonotype has ten or more counts. The chain couples TRBV20-1 to TRBJ2-3, with D unclear. The V end lost 4 bases, the J end lost 0 bases, and 5 bases lay between the germline ends. CDR1 is DFQATT, CDR2 SNEGSKA, per germline (reference sequence). This CDR3 region has 12 residues. The CDR3: CSATLSTDTQYF. The CDR3 DNA reads TGCAGTGCTACCTTAAGCACAGATACGCAGTATTTT.

This clonotype was recorded at least ten times. CDR3 sequence (DNA): TGTGCCAGCAGGGGGACAGAGACCCAGTACTTC. As protein: CASRGTETQYF. V and J are TRBV6-6 and TRBJ2-5; D could derive from TRBD1 or TRBD2 (5 bases each). This CDR3 has 11 residues. V gave up 6 bases and J gave up 4 bases, with 6 bases separating them. Germline V gene data show CDR1 as MNHNY and CDR2 as SVGAGI (reference sequence).

This clonotype has just a few counts. The V gene is TRBV20-1, the J gene TRBJ2-3, with a weak D call TRBD2 (5 bases). The germline V gene encodes CDR1 DFQATT and CDR2 SNEGSKA (reference sequence). The V end was cut by 3 bases, the J end by 4 bases, with 8 bases between. This CDR3 has 12 amino acids. CDR3 residues: CSASLEADTQYF. CDR3 sequence (DNA): TGCAGTGCTAGCCTGGAGGCAGATACGCAGTATTTT.